These 20 T cell receptor beta chains originate from one sample sequenced in a study of vaccination effects on CD4 cells after COVID-19. Clones were read by immunoSEQ multiplex PCR, and TCRdb kept only the in-frame ones, dropping some. The top ten hold roughly a tenth of the sample, which has some 27,000 clones, 70% to 75% seen once. Their antigens remain unidentified. Antigen-specific CD4+ T cells expanded by the ViraFEST assay with viral peptide pools were then sequenced. After less than twelve days in culture, the CD4+ T cells were isolated. The participants, recipients of two vaccine doses, got either BNT162b2 or mRNA-1273. Material: CD4+ T cells from PBMCs cultured with HCoV-NL63 spike peptides, obtained after COVID-19 vaccination. Receptors were obtained from a human donor who received a COVID-19 vaccine.

This chain uses TRBV5-4 with TRBJ1-5; D gene ambiguous. In germline, CDR1 is SGHNT, CDR2 YYREEE (reference sequence). This CDR3 contains 14 residues. The germline V and J ends were trimmed by 0 bases and 7 bases, with 11 bases remaining between them. The DNA of the CDR3 is TGTGCCAGCAGCTTGGCTGGCTCAAACCAGCCCCAGCATTTT. It translates to CASSLAGSNQPQHF.

The CDR3 DNA reads TGTGCCAGCAGCTTAGATGCCTCATCGGGAGTACGGTCCTACAATGAGCAGTTCTTC. It translates to CASSLDASSGVRSYNEQFF. V gene TRBV11-2 combines with J gene TRBJ2-1; D is perhaps TRBD2 (6 bases). The CDR3 runs to 19 residues. Germline assignment: CDR1 SGHAT and CDR2 FQNNGV. V gave up 0 bases and J gave up 1 base, with 19 bases separating them.

The chain is built from TRBV30 and TRBJ1-3; D is unclear. CDR3 length equals 16 residues. V was cut by 0 bases and J by 0 bases, with 12 bases left in between. CDR1 and CDR2 from the germline V gene are GTSNPN and SVGIG (reference sequence). The chain's CDR3 is CAWSVHPWSSGNTIYF. Written as DNA, the CDR3 is TGTGCCTGGAGTGTACATCCGTGGAGCTCTGGAAACACCATATATTTT. Full variable domain (missing parts from reference TRBV30 and TRBJ1-3): SQTIHQWPATLVQPVGSPLSLECTVEGTSNPNLYWYRQAAGRGLQLLFYSVGIGQISSEVPQNLSASRPQDRQFILSSKKLLLSDSGFYLCAWSVHPWSSGNTIYFGEGSWLTVV.

V is TRBV7-2 and J is TRBJ1-6; D uncertain. Germline V CDR1 and CDR2: SGHTA, FQGNSA. V was pared by 5 bases and J by 10 bases, with 12 bases between. This CDR3 is built from 13 residues. CDR3 sequence: CASSGRRVSPLHF. The DNA for the CDR3 is TGTGCCAGCAGCGGGCGAAGGGTATCACCCCTCCACTTT.

The V and J genes are TRBV5-4 and TRBJ1-2; possible D gene TRBD1, 6 bases. Trimming took 3 bases from V and 1 from J, leaving 16 bases between them. The CDR3 sequence is 16 residues long. In germline, CDR1 is SGHNT, CDR2 YYREEE (reference sequence). For the CDR3, the DNA is TGTGCCAGCAGCTCTACAACAGGGCGGGTTAACTATGGCTACACCTTC. Translating it yields CASSSTTGRVNYGYTF.

In its sample, this clone was seen a few times. The genes are TRBV7-8 and TRBJ1-4; TRBD1 matches at 9 bases. Germline V CDR1 and CDR2: SGHVS, FQNEAQ. Trimming took 1 base from V and 6 from J; bases not matched to a gene: 6. The CDR3 has 16 residues. This CDR3 reads CASSLEPGQGDEKLFF. CDR3 nucleotide sequence: TGTGCCAGCAGCTTAGAACCGGGACAGGGAGATGAAAAACTGTTTTTT.

J is TRBJ2-7 and V is TRBV5-1; weak D call: TRBD1 (6 bases). The CDR3 is 15 residues long. CDR1 is SGHRS, CDR2 YFSETQ, per germline. The ends were cut back, 4 bases at V and 3 bases at J, with 17 bases in the middle. The CDR3 coding sequence is TGCGCCAGCAGCAACCGGGATATGGACAGCTACGAGCAGTACTTC. Its translation: CASSNRDMDSYEQYF. Based on the CDR3 plus reference TRBV5-1 and TRBJ2-7, the full variable domain is KAGVTQTPRYLIKTRGQQVTLSCSPISGHRSVSWYQQTPGQGLQFLFEYFSETQRNKGNFPGRFSGRQFSNSRSEMNVSTLELGDSALYLCASSNRDMDSYEQYFGPGTRLTVT.

CDR3 coding DNA: TGTGCCAGCAGCCCTTCCGCTCCGGGACAGGGATCAACTAATGAAAAACTGTTTTTT. Its protein product is CASSPSAPGQGSTNEKLFF. The chain joins TRBV3-1 (or the pseudogene TRBV3-2) to TRBJ1-4; TRBD1 matches at 9 bases. V shed 4 bases, J shed 0 bases, and the junction held 12 bases outside the gene matches. In germline, CDR1 is LGHDT, CDR2 YNNKEL (reference sequence). The CDR3 is made up of 19 amino acids.

The rearrangement joins TRBV24-1 to TRBJ1-1; TRBD1 agrees at 7 bases. Trimming took 7 bases from V and 4 from J; bases not matched to a gene: 5. The CDR3 is 13 residues long. CDR1 and CDR2 from the germline V gene are KGHDR and SFDVKD. CDR3 region: CATRGAGGTEAFF. CDR3 nucleotides: TGTGCCACCAGGGGGGCAGGGGGCACTGAAGCTTTCTTT.

This clone came up a few times. J is TRBJ1-3 and V is TRBV30; D not certain. Trimming removed 5 bases from V and 0 bases from J, with 5 bases in between. This CDR3 region has 12 residues. Germline lookup yields CDR1 GTSNPN and CDR2 SVGIG (reference sequence). The CDR3 here is CAWGDSGNTIYF. CDR3 DNA sequence: TGTGCCTGGGGTGACTCTGGAAACACCATATATTTT.

The V gene is TRBV5-1, the J gene TRBJ1-6; possibly TRBD1 for D (5 bases). The V gene's germline CDR1 is SGHRS and CDR2 YFSETQ. The CDR3 is 17 residues long. The V and J ends lost 3 bases and 0 bases respectively, with 13 bases between them. CDR3 residues: CASSSTPGSSYNSPLHF. For the CDR3, the DNA is TGCGCCAGCAGCTCAACCCCAGGGAGCTCCTATAATTCACCCCTCCACTTT. Full variable domain (remainder filled in from reference TRBV5-1 and TRBJ1-6): KAGVTQTPRYLIKTRGQQVTLSCSPISGHRSVSWYQQTPGQGLQFLFEYFSETQRNKGNFPGRFSGRQFSNSRSEMNVSTLELGDSALYLCASSSTPGSSYNSPLHFGNGTRLTVT.

CDR3 in DNA: TGTGCCAGCAGCTTAGGAAGGACAGGACATTTTAGCAATCAGCCCCAGCATTTT. It specifies CASSLGRTGHFSNQPQHF. This chain connects TRBV13 to TRBJ1-5; 7 nucleotides agree with TRBD1. Per the germline V gene, CDR1 is PRHDT and CDR2 is FYEKMQ (reference sequence). Losses at the gene ends were 0 bases for V and 0 bases for J; bases not matched to a gene: 8. CDR3 length: 18 amino acids.

The rearrangement links TRBV19 to TRBJ1-2; no clear D gene. This CDR3 has 15 residues. Germline V lookup: CDR1 LNHDA, CDR2 SQIVND (reference sequence). Trimming cost V 1 base and J 2 bases, with 11 bases left between them. CDR3 nucleotides: TGTGCCAGTAGTATAGGTGCCGGGAAGAACTATGGCTACACCTTC. It codes for CASSIGAGKNYGYTF.

The chain combines TRBV7-8 with TRBJ1-6, with TRBD1 identical over 7 bases. With V trimmed by 5 bases and J by 5 bases, 6 bases remained unmatched. Per germline, CDR1 SGHVS and CDR2 FQNEAQ. CDR3 length: 15 amino acids. The CDR3 spells CASSRGDSDNSPLHF. The CDR3 DNA follows: TGTGCCAGCAGCCGTGGGGACAGTGATAATTCACCCCTCCACTTT.

In its sample, this clone was seen once. The chain is built from TRBV30 and TRBJ1-6; possible D gene TRBD1, 5 bases. This CDR3 is built from 17 residues. The germline V gene encodes CDR1 GTSNPN and CDR2 SVGIG (reference sequence). V gave up 2 bases and J gave up 1 base, with 15 bases separating them. The CDR3 region has the DNA TGTGCCTGGAGTTGGTTAAGGGGAAGGTCCTATAATTCACCCCTCCACTTT. This sequence encodes CAWSWLRGRSYNSPLHF.

The rearrangement uses TRBV5-8 and TRBJ1-5, with 7 bases matching TRBD1. The V gene's germline CDR1 is SGHTS and CDR2 YDEGEE. The CDR3 has 19 residues. V trimming: 2 bases; J trimming: 1 base; junction bases outside the gene matches: 15. The CDR3 loop reads CASSLGAPGGARSNQPQHF. CDR3 nucleotides: TGTGCCAGCAGCTTAGGGGCCCCAGGGGGAGCTAGGAGCAATCAGCCCCAGCATTTT.

A note on this clone: The germline gene is not matched at one end of the junction; a read error may be the cause. This sequence joins TRBV29-1 and TRBJ2-2, with D tentatively TRBD1 (5 bases). The CDR3 is 14 amino acids. CDR1 and CDR2 from the germline V gene are SQVTM and ANQGSEA. Here the CDR3 DNA reads TGCAGCGTGGAAGGGGCCAGGAACACCGGGGAGCTGTTTTTT. It is translated as CSVEGARNTGELFF.

The V call is TRBV6-1, the J call TRBJ1-1; a possible D gene is TRBD1 (5 bases). In germline, CDR1 is MNHNS, CDR2 SASEGT. CDR3 length: 14 residues. V lost 1 base and J 5 bases, leaving 11 bases between the germline ends. The chain's CDR3 is CASSEGGRRTEAFF. The DNA for the CDR3 is TGTGCCAGCAGTGAAGGGGGGAGGCGGACTGAAGCTTTCTTT.

The chain is built from TRBV3-1 (or the pseudogene TRBV3-2) and TRBJ2-7; tentatively, D is TRBD1 or TRBD2 (5 bases each). The CDR3 totals 14 residues. V was trimmed by 4 bases and J by 2 bases, leaving 12 bases between them. The germline gives CDR1 LGHDT, CDR2 YNNKEL (reference sequence). CDR3 DNA: TGTGCCAGCAGCCTCCGGGACGGGACCTACGAGCAGTACTTC. Translated: CASSLRDGTYEQYF.

V gene TRBV2 combines with J gene TRBJ2-1, with D perhaps matching TRBD2 (5 bases). The germline V gene has CDR1 SNHLY and CDR2 FYNNEI. CDR3 length equals 15 residues. V lost 6 bases and J lost 0, with 12 bases in between. This CDR3 reads CASSLRVSSYNEQFF. CDR3 nucleotides: TGTGCCAGCAGCCTGAGGGTTAGCTCCTACAATGAGCAGTTCTTC.